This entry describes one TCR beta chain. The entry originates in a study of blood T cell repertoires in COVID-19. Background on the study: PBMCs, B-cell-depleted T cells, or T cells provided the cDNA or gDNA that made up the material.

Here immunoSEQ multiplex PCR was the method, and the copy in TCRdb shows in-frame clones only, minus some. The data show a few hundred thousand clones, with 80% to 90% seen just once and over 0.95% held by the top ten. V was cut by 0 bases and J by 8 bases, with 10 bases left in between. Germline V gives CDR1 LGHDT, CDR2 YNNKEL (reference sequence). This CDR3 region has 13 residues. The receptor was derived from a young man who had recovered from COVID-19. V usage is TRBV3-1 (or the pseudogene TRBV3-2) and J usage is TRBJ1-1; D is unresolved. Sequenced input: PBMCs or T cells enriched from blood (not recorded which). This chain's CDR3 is CASSQEVSGEAFF. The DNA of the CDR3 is TGTGCCAGCAGCCAAGAAGTATCCGGGGAAGCTTTCTTT.